This T cell receptor beta chain was sequenced in a study of STAT5B mutations in CD4+ large granular lymphocyte leukemia. General study points: CD4-sorted patient repertoires seemed more clonal than healthy CD4+ repertoires. 8/27 top patient clones versus 2/35 control clones were TRBV06-family.

On this clone itself: The antigen is unknown.

V lost 5 bases, J lost 2 bases, and 10 bases stayed unmatched. Germline CDR1 and CDR2: MNHEY and SMNVEV (reference sequence). The CDR3 spans 17 residues. This was a survey-level run. Original handling: A productive frequency of 2.59 x 10-5 was the lowest detectable. Measured with immunoSEQ multiplex PCR; TCRdb has only the in-frame clones, and not every one. V and J calls and clone size are copied from that table; D and trimming were computed from the DNA. The sample holds 25,000 to 35,000 clones, under 85% seen once. The J gene is TRBJ2-1, the V gene TRBV27; the match to TRBD2 covers 9 bases. The clonotype was recovered from a human donor in good health. The sample taken for sequencing was CD4+ T cells from blood buffy coats. The CDR3 DNA follows: TGTGCCAGCAGTCAACAAAGACTAGCGGATACCTACAATGAGCAGTTCTTC. It encodes CASSQQRLADTYNEQFF.